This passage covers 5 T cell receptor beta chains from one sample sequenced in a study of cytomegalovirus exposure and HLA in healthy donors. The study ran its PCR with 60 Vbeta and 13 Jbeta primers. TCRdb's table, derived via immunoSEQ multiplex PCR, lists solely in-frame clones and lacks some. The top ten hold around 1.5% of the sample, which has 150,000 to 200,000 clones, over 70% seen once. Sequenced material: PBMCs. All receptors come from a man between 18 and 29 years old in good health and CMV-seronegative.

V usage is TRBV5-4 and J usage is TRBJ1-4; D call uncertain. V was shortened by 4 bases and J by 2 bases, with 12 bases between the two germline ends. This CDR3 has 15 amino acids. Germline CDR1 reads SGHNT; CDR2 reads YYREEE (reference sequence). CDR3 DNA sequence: TGTGCCAGCAGCCCCACAACAAACACTAATGAAAAACTGTTTTTT. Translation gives CASSPTTNTNEKLFF. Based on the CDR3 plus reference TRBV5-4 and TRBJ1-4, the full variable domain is ETGVTQSPTHLIKTRGQQVTLRCSSQSGHNTVSWYQQALGQGPQFIFQYYREEENGRGNFPPRFSGLQFPNYSSELNVNALELDDSALYLCASSPTTNTNEKLFFGSGTQLSVL.

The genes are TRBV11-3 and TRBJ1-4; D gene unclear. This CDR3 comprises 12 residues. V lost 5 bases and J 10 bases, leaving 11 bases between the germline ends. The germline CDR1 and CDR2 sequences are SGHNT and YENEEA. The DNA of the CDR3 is TGTGCCAGCAGCATTCCTCTAGGAAAACTGTTTTTT. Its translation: CASSIPLGKLFF.

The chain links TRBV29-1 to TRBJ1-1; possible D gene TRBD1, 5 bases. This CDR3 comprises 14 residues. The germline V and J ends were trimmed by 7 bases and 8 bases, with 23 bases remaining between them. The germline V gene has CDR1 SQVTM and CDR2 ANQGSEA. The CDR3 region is CSASPRGWVEEAFF. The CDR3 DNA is TGCAGCGCTAGCCCACGGGGGTGGGTCGAGGAAGCTTTCTTT.

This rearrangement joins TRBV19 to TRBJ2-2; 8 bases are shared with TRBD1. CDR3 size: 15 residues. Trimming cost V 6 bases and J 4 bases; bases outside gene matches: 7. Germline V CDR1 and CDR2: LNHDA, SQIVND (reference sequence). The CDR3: CASRVGQGSTGELFF. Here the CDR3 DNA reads TGTGCCAGTAGGGTCGGACAGGGTAGCACCGGGGAGCTGTTTTTT.

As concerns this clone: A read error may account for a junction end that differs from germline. The CDR3, as DNA: TGTGCCAGCTCACCAGCAGGGGTGGATGGCTACCCCTTC. It specifies CASSPAGVDGYPF. V gene TRBV18 combines with J gene TRBJ1-2; a possible D gene is TRBD1 (6 bases). The CDR3 spans 13 residues. The germline V gene has CDR1 KGHSH and CDR2 LQKENI.